This T cell receptor beta chain stems from a study of pediatric ulcerative colitis. Findings and limits, study-wide: A couple of patients had blood samples with substantially reduced template counts.

This CDR3 has 14 residues. V shed 0 bases and J shed 8 bases, with 10 bases lying between them. Per the germline V gene, CDR1 is KGHSH and CDR2 is LQKENI. During colonoscopy, one to two rectal pinch biopsies were collected. Measured with immunoSEQ multiplex PCR; TCRdb has only the in-frame clones, and not every one. The sample lists over 15,000 clones; less than 85% were seen once. About this clone: Its antigen is still unknown.

The chain carries TRBV18 and TRBJ1-4; no reliable D call. The source of this sequence is a boy between 10 and 17 years old with moderate ulcerative colitis. Sequenced: gut tissue. The CDR3 is CASSPPLSSEKLFF. The CDR3 DNA follows: TGTGCCAGCTCACCACCCCTGTCAAGCGAAAAACTGTTTTTT.